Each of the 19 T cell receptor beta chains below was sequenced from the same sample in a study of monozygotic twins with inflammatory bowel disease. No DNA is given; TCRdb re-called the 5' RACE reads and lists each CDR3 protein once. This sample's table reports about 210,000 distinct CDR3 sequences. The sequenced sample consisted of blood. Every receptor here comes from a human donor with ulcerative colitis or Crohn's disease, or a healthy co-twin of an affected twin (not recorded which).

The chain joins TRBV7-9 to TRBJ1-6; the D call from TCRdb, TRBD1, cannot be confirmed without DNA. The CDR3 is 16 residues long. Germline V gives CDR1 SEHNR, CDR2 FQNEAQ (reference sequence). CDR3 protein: CASSQVKGQGDSPLHF.

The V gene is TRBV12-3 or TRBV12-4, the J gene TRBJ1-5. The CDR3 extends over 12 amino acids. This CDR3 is CASDNRVGPQHF.

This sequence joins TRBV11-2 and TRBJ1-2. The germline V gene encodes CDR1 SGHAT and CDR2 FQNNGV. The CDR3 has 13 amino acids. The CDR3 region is CASSFEGSWGYTF.

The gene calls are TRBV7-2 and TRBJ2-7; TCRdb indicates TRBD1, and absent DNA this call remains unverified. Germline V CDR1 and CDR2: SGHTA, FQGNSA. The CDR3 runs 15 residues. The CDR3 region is CASRDPGPGAYEQYF.

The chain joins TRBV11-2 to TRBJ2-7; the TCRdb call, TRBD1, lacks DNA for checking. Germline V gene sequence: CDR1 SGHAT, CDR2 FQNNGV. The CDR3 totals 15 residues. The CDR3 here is CASSPQGSFSYEQYF.

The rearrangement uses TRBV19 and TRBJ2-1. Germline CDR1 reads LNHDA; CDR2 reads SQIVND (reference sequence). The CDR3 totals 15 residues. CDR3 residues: CASSPQRSSYNEQFF. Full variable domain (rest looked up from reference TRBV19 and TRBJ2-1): DGGITQSPKYLFRKEGQNVTLSCEQNLNHDAMYWYRQDPGQGLRLIYYSQIVNDFQKGDIAEGYSVSREKKESFPLTVTSAQKNPTAFYLCASSPQRSSYNEQFFGPGTRLTVL.

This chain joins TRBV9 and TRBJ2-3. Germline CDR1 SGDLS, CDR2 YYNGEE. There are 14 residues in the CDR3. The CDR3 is CASSPQPSTDTQYF.

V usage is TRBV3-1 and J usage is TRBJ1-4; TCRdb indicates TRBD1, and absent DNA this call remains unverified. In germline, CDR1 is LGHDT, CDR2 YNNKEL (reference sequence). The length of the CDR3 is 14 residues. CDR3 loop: CASNSDRQGEKLFF.

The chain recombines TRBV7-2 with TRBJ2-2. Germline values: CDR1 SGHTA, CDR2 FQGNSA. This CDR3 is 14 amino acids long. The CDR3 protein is CASSLVWGTGELFF. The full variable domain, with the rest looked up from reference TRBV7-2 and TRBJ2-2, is GAGVSQSPSNKVTEKGKDVELRCDPISGHTALYWYRQSLGQGLEFLIYFQGNSAPDKSGLPSDRFSAERTGGSVSTLTIQRTQQEDSAVYLCASSLVWGTGELFFGEGSRLTVL.

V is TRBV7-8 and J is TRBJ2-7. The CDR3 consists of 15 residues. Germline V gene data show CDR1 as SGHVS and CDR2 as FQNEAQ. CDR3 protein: CASSLLSGSIYEQYF.

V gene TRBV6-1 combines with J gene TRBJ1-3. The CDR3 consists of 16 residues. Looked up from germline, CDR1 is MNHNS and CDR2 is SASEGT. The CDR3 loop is CASSETFLRSGNTIYF.

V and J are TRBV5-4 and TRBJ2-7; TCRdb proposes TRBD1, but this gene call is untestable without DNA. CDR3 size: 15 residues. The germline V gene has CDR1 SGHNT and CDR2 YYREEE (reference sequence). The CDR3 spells CASSFAGGASYEQYF.

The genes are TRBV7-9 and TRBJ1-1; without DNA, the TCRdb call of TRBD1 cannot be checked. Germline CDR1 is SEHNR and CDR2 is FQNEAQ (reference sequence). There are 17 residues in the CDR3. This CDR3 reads CASSRGGRARGNSEAFF.

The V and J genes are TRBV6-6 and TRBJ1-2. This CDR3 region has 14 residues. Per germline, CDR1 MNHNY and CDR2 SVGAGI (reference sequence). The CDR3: CASRPGRAYYGYTF.

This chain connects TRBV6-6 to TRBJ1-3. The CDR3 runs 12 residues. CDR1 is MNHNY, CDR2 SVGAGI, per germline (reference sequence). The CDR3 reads CASSYSGTDVYF.

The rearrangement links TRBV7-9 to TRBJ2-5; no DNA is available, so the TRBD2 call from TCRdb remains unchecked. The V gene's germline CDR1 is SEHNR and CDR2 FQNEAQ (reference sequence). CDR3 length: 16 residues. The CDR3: CASSLFWGGGQETQYF.

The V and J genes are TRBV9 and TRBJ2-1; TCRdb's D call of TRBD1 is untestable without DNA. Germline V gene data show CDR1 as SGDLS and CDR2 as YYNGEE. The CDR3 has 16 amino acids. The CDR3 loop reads CASSVGQGQTYNEQFF.

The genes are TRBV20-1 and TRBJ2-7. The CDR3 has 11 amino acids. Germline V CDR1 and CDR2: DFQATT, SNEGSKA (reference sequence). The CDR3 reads CSARTPYEQYF.

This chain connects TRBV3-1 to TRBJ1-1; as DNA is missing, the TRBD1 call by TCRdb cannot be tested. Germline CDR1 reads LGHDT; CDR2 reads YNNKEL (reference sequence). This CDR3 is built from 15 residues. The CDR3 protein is CASSRSTGMNTEAFF.